This is a list of T cell receptor beta chains from one sample in a study of identical twins. TCRdb analysed the 5' RACE reads with MiXCR anew, one entry per CDR3 protein. The top ten hold under 0.35% of the sample, which has roughly 1.6 million distinct CDR3 sequences, about 30% seen once. Material for sequencing was cord blood. The receptor source for this set is a newborn girl in good health. Both conserved end residues are part of each CDR3. A D gene is named only where the DNA matches it firmly. Size tells how often a clone was seen (once, few, many) or the class of an expanded clone, and some rows leave it out.

v_gene: TRBV7-9
j_gene: TRBJ2-5
abundance: NA
d_gene: TRBD1
CDR3nt: TGTGCCAGCAGCCGTGACGGGACAGCTATTGAGACCCAGTACTTC
CDR3aa: CASSRDGTAIETQYF

v_gene: TRBV24-1
j_gene: TRBJ2-2
abundance: NA
d_gene: NA
CDR3nt: TGTGCCACCTCAAAGTTTTCACAGGGACCGACCGGGGAGCTGTTTTTT
CDR3aa: CATSKFSQGPTGELFF

v_gene: TRBV3-1
j_gene: TRBJ2-5
abundance: few
d_gene: TRBD2
CDR3nt: TGTGCCAGCAGCCAATCACTAGCGGTACAAGAGACCCAGTACTTC
CDR3aa: CASSQSLAVQETQYF

v_gene: TRBV20-1
j_gene: TRBJ2-1
abundance: few
d_gene: TRBD1
CDR3nt: TGCAGTGCTAGAGATGTCGGACAGGGGGCAAATGAGCAGTTCTTC
CDR3aa: CSARDVGQGANEQFF

v_gene: TRBV19
j_gene: TRBJ2-6
abundance: once
d_gene: NA
CDR3nt: TGTGCCAGTAGTATTGGGTCAGCTTACTCTGGGGCCAACGTCCTGACTTTC
CDR3aa: CASSIGSAYSGANVLTF

v_gene: TRBV6-5
j_gene: TRBJ2-7
abundance: NA
d_gene: TRBD2
CDR3nt: TGTGCCAGCACAGGCCAAACCAGCGGGAGTCCCAACGAGCAGTACTTC
CDR3aa: CASTGQTSGSPNEQYF

v_gene: TRBV7-2
j_gene: TRBJ2-1
abundance: NA
d_gene: TRBD1
CDR3nt: TGTGCCAGCAGCTTAAGATTTCGGACAGGGTCCTACAATGAGCAGTTCTTC
CDR3aa: CASSLRFRTGSYNEQFF

v_gene: TRBV10-2
j_gene: TRBJ2-7
abundance: NA
d_gene: NA
CDR3nt: TGCGCCAGCATGAGGCAGGGGACCTCCTACGAGCAGTACTTC
CDR3aa: CASMRQGTSYEQYF

v_gene: TRBV5-1
j_gene: TRBJ1-2
abundance: many
d_gene: NA
CDR3nt: TGCGCCAGCAGCTTTCAGGAGCCAAATGGCTACACCTTC
CDR3aa: CASSFQEPNGYTF

v_gene: TRBV27
j_gene: TRBJ2-1
abundance: few
d_gene: NA
CDR3nt: TGTGCCAGCAGCAGGGGGGCCGACGCCAATGAGCAGTTCTTC
CDR3aa: CASSRGADANEQFF

v_gene: TRBV10-3
j_gene: TRBJ1-5
abundance: NA
d_gene: NA
CDR3nt: TGTGCCATCAGTCCCCAGGGGAATCAGCCCCAGCATTTT
CDR3aa: CAISPQGNQPQHF

v_gene: TRBV5-1
j_gene: TRBJ2-5
abundance: NA
d_gene: NA
CDR3nt: TGCGCCAGCAGCGACAAGCAGGGATGGGAGCAGTACTTC
CDR3aa: CASSDKQGWEQYF

v_gene: TRBV7-4
j_gene: TRBJ2-5
abundance: NA
d_gene: TRBD1
CDR3nt: TGTGCCAGCAGCTTCCGCGCGGGACAGGGAGAGACCCAGTACTTC
CDR3aa: CASSFRAGQGETQYF

v_gene: TRBV5-1
j_gene: TRBJ2-1
abundance: few
d_gene: TRBD2
CDR3nt: TGCGCCAGCAGCTCACCTCAGCGGGAGCTGCGGCACAATGAGCAGTTCTTC
CDR3aa: CASSSPQRELRHNEQFF

v_gene: TRBV20-1
j_gene: TRBJ1-5
abundance: few
d_gene: NA
CDR3nt: TGCAGTGCTAGAGATCGGGGCGGACCCAATCAGCCCCAGCATTTT
CDR3aa: CSARDRGGPNQPQHF

v_gene: TRBV6-2/TRBV6-3
j_gene: TRBJ2-1
abundance: few
d_gene: NA
CDR3nt: TGTGCCAGCAGTTACTCGAACCACAATGAGCAGTTCTTC
CDR3aa: CASSYSNHNEQFF

v_gene: TRBV7-2
j_gene: TRBJ2-4
abundance: NA
d_gene: TRBD1
CDR3nt: TGTGCCAGCAGCCTGCACAGGGGGCGTAGCAAAAACATTCAGTACTTC
CDR3aa: CASSLHRGRSKNIQYF

v_gene: TRBV28
j_gene: TRBJ2-5
abundance: NA
d_gene: NA
CDR3nt: TGTGCCAGCAGCTCTTGGACGAAAGAGACCCAGTACTTC
CDR3aa: CASSSWTKETQYF

v_gene: TRBV20-1
j_gene: TRBJ2-5
abundance: few
d_gene: TRBD2
CDR3nt: TGCAGTGCTAGAGGGCCTAGCGGGGTCCAAGAGACCCAGTACTTC
CDR3aa: CSARGPSGVQETQYF

v_gene: TRBV20-1
j_gene: TRBJ2-5
abundance: few
d_gene: NA
CDR3nt: TGCAGTTCTAGCCACAGGGTCCAAGAGACCCAGTACTTC
CDR3aa: CSSSHRVQETQYF

v_gene: TRBV20-1
j_gene: TRBJ1-6
abundance: few
d_gene: NA
CDR3nt: TGCAGTGCTAGAGATTTCGCAGGGAGCTCCTATAATTCACCCCTCCACTTT
CDR3aa: CSARDFAGSSYNSPLHF

v_gene: TRBV28
j_gene: TRBJ2-7
abundance: NA
d_gene: TRBD2
CDR3nt: TGTGCCAGCAGTGATGGGACTAGCGTCTACAATGAGCAGTACTTC
CDR3aa: CASSDGTSVYNEQYF